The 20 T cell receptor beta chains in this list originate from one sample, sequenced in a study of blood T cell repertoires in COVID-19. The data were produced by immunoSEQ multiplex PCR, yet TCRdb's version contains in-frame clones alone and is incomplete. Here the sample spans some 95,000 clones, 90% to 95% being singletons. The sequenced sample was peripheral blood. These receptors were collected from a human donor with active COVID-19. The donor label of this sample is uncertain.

The chain's CDR3 is CASSQARDREAFF. As DNA, the CDR3 is TGCGCCAGCAGCCAGGCAAGAGACAGGGAAGCTTTCTTT. The chain links TRBV4-1 to TRBJ1-1, with D possibly being TRBD1 (6 bases). Trimming took off 3 bases at V and 8 bases at J, with 13 bases between the two ends. The CDR3 spans 13 residues. The V gene's germline CDR1 is MGHRA and CDR2 YSYEKL.

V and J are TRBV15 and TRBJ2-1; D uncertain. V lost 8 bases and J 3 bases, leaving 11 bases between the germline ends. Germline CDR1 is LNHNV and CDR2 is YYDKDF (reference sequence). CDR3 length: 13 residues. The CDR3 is CATARPGYNEQFF. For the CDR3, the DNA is TGTGCCACCGCGCGGCCCGGCTACAATGAGCAGTTCTTC. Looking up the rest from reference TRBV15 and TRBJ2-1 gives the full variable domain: DAMVIQNPRYQVTQFGKPVTLSCSQTLNHNVMYWYQQKSSQAPKLLFHYYDKDFNNEADTPDNFQSRRPNTSFCFLDIRSPGLGDTAMYLCATARPGYNEQFFGPGTRLTVL.

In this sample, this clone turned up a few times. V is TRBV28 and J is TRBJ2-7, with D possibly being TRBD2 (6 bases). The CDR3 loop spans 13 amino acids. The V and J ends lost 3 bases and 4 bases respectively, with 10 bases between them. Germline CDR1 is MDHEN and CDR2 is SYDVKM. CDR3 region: CASSLGLLYEQYF. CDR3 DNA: TGTGCCAGCAGTTTGGGACTTTTGTACGAGCAGTACTTC.

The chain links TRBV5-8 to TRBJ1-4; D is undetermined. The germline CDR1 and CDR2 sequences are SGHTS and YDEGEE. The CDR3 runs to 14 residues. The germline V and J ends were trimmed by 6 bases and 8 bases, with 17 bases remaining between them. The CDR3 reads CASIRSGESEKLFF. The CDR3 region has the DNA TGTGCCAGCATCCGATCGGGAGAGTCGGAAAAACTGTTTTTT.

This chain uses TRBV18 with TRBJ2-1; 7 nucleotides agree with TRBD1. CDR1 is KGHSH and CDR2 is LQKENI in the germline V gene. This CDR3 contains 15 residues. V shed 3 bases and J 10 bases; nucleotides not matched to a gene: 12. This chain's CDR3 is CASSPVTRGHQEQFF. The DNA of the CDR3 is TGTGCCAGCTCACCTGTTACGAGGGGGCATCAAGAGCAGTTCTTC.

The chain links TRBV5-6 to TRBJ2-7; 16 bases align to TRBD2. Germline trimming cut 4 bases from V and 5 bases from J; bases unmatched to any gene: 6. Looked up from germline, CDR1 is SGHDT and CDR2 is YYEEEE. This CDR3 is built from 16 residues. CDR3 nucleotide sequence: TGTGCCAGCAGCCTGGGACTAGCGGGGGGGCCCCACGAGCAGTACTTC. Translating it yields CASSLGLAGGPHEQYF. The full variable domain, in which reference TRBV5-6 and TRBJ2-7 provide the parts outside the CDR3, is DAGVTQSPTHLIKTRGQQVTLRCSPKSGHDTVSWYQQALGQGPQFIFQYYEEEERQRGNFPDRFSGHQFPNYSSELNVNALLLGDSALYLCASSLGLAGGPHEQYFGPGTRLTVT.

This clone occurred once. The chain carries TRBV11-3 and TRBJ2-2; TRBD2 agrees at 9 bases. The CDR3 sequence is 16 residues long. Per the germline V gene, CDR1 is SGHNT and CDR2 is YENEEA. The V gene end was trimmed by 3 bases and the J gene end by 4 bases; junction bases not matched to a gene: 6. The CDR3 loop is CASSLGSGGGTGELFF. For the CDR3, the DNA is TGTGCCAGCAGCTTGGGTAGCGGGGGAGGCACCGGGGAGCTGTTTTTT.

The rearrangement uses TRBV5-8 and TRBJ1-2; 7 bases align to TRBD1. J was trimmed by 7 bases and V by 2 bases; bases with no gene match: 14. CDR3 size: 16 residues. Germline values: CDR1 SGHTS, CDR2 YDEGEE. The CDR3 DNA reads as TGTGCCAGCAGCTTAGATACAGGGGTCGGATATCTTGGCTACACCTTC. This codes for CASSLDTGVGYLGYTF.

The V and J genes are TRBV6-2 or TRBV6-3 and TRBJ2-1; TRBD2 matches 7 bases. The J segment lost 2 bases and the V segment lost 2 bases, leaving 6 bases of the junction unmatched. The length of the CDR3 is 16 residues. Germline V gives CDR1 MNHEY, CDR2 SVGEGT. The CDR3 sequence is CASSYLASGAYNEQFF. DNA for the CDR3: TGTGCCAGCAGTTACCTGGCTAGCGGCGCCTACAATGAGCAGTTCTTC.

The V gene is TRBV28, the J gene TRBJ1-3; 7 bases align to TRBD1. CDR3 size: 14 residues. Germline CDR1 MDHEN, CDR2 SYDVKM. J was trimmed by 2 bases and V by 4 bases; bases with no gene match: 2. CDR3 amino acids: CASSYDRAGNTIYF. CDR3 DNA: TGTGCCAGCAGTTATGACAGGGCTGGAAACACCATATATTTT.

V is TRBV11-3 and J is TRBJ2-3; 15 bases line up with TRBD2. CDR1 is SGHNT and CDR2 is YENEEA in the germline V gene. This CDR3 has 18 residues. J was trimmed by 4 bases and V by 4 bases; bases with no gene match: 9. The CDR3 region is CASSSPRTSGGESDTQYF. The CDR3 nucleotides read TGTGCCAGCAGCTCCCCCCGGACTAGCGGGGGGGAATCAGATACGCAGTATTTT.

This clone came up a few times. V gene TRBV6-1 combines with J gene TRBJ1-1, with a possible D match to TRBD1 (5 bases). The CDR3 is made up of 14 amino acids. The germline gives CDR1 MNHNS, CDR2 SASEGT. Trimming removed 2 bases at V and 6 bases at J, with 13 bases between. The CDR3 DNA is TGTGCCAGCAGTGAAAGGGGATCGTTCGCTGAAGCTTTCTTT. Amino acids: CASSERGSFAEAFF.

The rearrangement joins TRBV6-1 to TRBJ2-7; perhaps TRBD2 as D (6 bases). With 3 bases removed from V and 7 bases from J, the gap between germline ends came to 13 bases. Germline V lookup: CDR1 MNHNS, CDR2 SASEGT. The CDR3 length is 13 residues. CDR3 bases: TGTGCCAGCAGTGACGTGCTTGGGGGGGAGCAGTACTTC. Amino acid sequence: CASSDVLGGEQYF.

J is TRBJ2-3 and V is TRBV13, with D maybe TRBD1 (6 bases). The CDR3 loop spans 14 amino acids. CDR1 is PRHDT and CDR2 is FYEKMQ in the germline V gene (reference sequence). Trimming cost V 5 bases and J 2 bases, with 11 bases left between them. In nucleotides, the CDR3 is TGTGCCAGCAGCCTCAGGGGTGCCACAGATACGCAGTATTTT. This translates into CASSLRGATDTQYF.

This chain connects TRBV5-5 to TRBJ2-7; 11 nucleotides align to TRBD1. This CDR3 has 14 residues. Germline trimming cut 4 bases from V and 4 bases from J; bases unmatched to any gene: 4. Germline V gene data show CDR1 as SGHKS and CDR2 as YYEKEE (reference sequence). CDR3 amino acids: CASSPGQGDYEQYF. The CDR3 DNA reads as TGTGCCAGCAGCCCGGGACAGGGGGATTACGAGCAGTACTTC.

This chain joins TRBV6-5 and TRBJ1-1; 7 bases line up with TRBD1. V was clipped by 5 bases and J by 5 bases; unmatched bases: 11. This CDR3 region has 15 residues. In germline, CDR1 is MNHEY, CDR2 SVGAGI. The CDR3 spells CASSPPTGRGTEAFF. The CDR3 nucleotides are TGTGCCAGCAGTCCACCGACAGGGCGAGGGACTGAAGCTTTCTTT.

CDR3 coding DNA: TGTGCCAGCAGTGAGGCAGCGGGGGAACAGAATACGCAGTATTTT. Its protein product is CASSEAAGEQNTQYF. This chain connects TRBV6-4 to TRBJ2-3; 8 bases are a match to TRBD2. The CDR3 has 15 residues. The junction had 9 bases not matched to a gene; V was cut back by 3 bases and J by 7 bases. Per germline, CDR1 MRHNA and CDR2 SNTAGT.

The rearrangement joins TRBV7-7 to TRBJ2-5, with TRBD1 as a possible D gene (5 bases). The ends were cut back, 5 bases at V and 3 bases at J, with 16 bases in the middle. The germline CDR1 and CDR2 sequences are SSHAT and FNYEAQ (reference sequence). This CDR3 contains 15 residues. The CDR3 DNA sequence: TGTGCCAGCAGCCTGGGTACAGCGACAGAAGAGACCCAGTACTTC. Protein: CASSLGTATEETQYF.

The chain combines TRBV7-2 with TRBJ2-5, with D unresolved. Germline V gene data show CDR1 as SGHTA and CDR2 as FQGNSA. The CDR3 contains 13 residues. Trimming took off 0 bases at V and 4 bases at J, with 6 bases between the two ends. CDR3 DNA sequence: TGTGCCAGCAGCTTAGCGTTAGCAGAGACCCAGTACTTC. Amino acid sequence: CASSLALAETQYF.

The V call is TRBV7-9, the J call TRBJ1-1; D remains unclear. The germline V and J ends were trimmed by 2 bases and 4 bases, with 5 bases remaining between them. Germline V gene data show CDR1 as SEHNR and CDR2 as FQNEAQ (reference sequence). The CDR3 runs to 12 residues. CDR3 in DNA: TGTGCCAGCAGCTTAATCGGCACTGAAGCTTTCTTT. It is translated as CASSLIGTEAFF.